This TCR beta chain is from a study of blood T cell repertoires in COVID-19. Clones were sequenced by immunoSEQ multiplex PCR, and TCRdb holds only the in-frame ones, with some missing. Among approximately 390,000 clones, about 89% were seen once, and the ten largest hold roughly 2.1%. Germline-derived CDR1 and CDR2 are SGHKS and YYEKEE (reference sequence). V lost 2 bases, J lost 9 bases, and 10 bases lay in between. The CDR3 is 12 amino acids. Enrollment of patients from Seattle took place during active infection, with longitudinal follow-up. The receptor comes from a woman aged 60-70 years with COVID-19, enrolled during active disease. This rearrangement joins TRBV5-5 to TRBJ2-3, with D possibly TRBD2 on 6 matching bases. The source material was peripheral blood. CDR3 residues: CASSLFGGTQYF. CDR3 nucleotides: TGTGCCAGCAGCTTATTCGGAGGGACGCAGTATTTT.